Listed below are T cell receptor beta chains from one sample, sequenced in a study of OX40 agonist ivuxolimab in advanced cancers. Using immunoSEQ multiplex PCR, the repertoire was profiled, and TCRdb retains in-frame clones only, with some absent. The table shows about 120,000 clones, with roughly nine tenths occurring only once. This sample comprised CD4+ or CD8+ T cells sorted from blood, obtained in a trial of the OX40 agonist ivuxolimab. These receptors all come from an adult with an advanced solid tumor such as melanoma, head and neck, liver or kidney cancer. Each CDR3 is given with its conserved first and last residue. Fields, in order: CDR3 protein, CDR3 DNA, clone size, D gene, V gene, J gene. The D gene is left open where the match is weak. Clone size is given for some rows only: seen once, a few or many times, or a class if the clone is expanded.

CDR3 protein: CSVEDRDSFYNEQFF
CDR3 DNA: TGCAGCGTTGAAGACCGGGACAGCTTCTACAATGAGCAGTTCTTC
clone size: -
D gene: TRBD1
V gene: TRBV29-1
J gene: TRBJ2-1

CDR3 protein: CASSLVETQYF
CDR3 DNA: TGCGCCAGCAGCTTGGTGGAGACCCAGTACTTC
clone size: -
D gene: -
V gene: TRBV5-1
J gene: TRBJ2-5

CDR3 protein: CASYSNTEAFF
CDR3 DNA: TGTGCCAGCTACTCGAACACTGAAGCTTTCTTT
clone size: -
D gene: -
V gene: TRBV28
J gene: TRBJ1-1

CDR3 protein: CASSRGGYEQYF
CDR3 DNA: TGTGCCAGCAGCCGGGGTGGTTACGAGCAGTACTTC
clone size: -
D gene: -
V gene: TRBV5-8
J gene: TRBJ2-7

CDR3 protein: CSVALSQANTDTQYF
CDR3 DNA: TGCAGCGTTGCTCTGTCTCAGGCTAACACAGATACGCAGTATTTT
clone size: few
D gene: -
V gene: TRBV29-1
J gene: TRBJ2-3

CDR3 protein: CSVDRGNEQFF
CDR3 DNA: TGCAGCGTTGATCGTGGCAATGAGCAGTTCTTC
clone size: -
D gene: -
V gene: TRBV29-1
J gene: TRBJ2-1

CDR3 protein: CASTKDVAGRETQYF
CDR3 DNA: TGTGCCAGCACCAAGGACGTAGCGGGTAGGGAGACCCAGTACTTC
clone size: -
D gene: -
V gene: TRBV21-1
J gene: TRBJ2-5

CDR3 protein: CASREGGSSYNEQFF
CDR3 DNA: TGTGCCAGCAGAGAGGGTGGGAGCTCCTACAATGAGCAGTTCTTC
clone size: once
D gene: -
V gene: TRBV6-1
J gene: TRBJ2-1

CDR3 protein: CAWHSKPGQLTISSYEQYF
CDR3 DNA: TGTGCCTGGCATTCTAAGCCGGGACAGCTCACGATTAGCTCCTACGAGCAGTACTTC
clone size: -
D gene: TRBD1
V gene: TRBV30
J gene: TRBJ2-7

CDR3 protein: CAWSRTAMRDTIYF
CDR3 DNA: TGTGCCTGGAGCCGGACAGCGATGAGGGACACCATATATTTT
clone size: -
D gene: -
V gene: TRBV30
J gene: TRBJ1-3